This T cell receptor beta chain was documented in a study of neurological immune-mediated disorders. TCRdb re-called the 5' RACE reads with MiXCR, one entry per CDR3 protein. This table holds about 42,000 distinct CDR3 sequences, 20% to 25% found once. This clonotype was observed at least ten times. As to time point: technical triplicate 3. The CDR3 loop spans 12 amino acids. Germline V lookup: CDR1 SNHLY, CDR2 FYNNEI. V was clipped by 7 bases and J by 5 bases, with 11 bases between them. The chain combines TRBV2 with TRBJ2-5; D unresolved. The TCR originated in a man in his sixties with HTLV-1-associated myelopathy (HAM/TSP). Sample: PBMCs. CDR3 sequence: CASTRRWETQYF. CDR3 bases: TGTGCCAGCACTAGACGATGGGAGACCCAGTACTTC.